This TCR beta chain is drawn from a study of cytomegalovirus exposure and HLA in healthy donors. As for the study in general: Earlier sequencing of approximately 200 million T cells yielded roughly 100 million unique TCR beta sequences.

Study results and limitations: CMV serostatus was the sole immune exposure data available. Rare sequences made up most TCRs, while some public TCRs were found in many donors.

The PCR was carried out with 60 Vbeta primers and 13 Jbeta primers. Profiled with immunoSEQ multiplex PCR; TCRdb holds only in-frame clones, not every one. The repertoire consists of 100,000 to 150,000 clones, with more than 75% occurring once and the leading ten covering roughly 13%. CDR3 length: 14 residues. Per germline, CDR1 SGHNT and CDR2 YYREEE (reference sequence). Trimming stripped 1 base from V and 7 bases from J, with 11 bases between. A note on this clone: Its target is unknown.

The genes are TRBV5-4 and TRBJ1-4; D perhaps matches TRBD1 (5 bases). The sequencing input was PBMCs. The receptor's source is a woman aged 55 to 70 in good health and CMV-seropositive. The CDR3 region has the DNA TGTGCCAGCAGCTTGTCGGGACTATCTGAAAAACTGTTTTTT. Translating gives CASSLSGLSEKLFF.